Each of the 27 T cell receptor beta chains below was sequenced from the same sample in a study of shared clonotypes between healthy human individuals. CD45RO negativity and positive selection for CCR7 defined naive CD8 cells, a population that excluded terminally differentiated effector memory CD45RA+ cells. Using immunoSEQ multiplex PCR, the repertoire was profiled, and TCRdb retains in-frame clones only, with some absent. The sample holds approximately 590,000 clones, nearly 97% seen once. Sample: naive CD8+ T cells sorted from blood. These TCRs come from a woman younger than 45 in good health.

CDR3 in DNA: TGTGCCAGCAGTTCCAGTCACGGGACTGAAGCTTTCTTT. Its translation: CASSSSHGTEAFF. The rearrangement links TRBV5-4 to TRBJ1-1, with no clear D. Germline V gene lookup returns CDR1 SGHNT and CDR2 YYREEE (reference sequence). This CDR3 is 13 amino acids long. Between the trimmed V and J ends, which lost 5 bases and 5 bases, there was a span of 13 bases.

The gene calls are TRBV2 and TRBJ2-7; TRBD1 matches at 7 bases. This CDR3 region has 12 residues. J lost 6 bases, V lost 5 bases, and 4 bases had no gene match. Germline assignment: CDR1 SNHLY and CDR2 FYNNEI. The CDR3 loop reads CASSPDRREQYF. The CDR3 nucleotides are TGTGCCAGCAGTCCGGACAGGCGCGAGCAGTACTTC.

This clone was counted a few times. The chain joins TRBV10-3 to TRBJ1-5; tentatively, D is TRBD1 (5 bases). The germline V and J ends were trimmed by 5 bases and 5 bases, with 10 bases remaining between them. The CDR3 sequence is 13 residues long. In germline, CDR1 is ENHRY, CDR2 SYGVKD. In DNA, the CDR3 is TGTGCCATCAGTCCCGACAGAGATCAGCCCCAGCATTTT. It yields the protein CAISPDRDQPQHF.

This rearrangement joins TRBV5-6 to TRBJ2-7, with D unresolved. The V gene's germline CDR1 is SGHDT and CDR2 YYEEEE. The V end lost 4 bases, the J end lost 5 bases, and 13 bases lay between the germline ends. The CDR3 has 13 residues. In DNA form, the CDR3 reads TGTGCCAGCAGCCCTTACCTCTTGGACGAGCAGTACTTC. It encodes CASSPYLLDEQYF.

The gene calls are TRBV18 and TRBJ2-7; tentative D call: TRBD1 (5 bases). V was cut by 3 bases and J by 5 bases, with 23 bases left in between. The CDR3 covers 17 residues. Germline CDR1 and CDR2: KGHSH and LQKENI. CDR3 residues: CASSPSPADQGYHEQYF. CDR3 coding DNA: TGTGCCAGCTCACCGTCACCGGCCGACCAGGGTTACCACGAGCAGTACTTC.

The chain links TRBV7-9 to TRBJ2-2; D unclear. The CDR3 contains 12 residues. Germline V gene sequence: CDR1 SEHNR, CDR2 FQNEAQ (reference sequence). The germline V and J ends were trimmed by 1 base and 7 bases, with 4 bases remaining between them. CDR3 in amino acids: CASSLGDGELFF. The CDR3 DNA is TGTGCCAGCAGCTTAGGTGACGGGGAGCTGTTTTTT. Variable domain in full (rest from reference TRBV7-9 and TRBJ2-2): DTGVSQNPRHKITKRGQNVTFRCDPISEHNRLYWYRQTLGQGPEFLTYFQNEAQLEKSRLLSDRFSAERPKGSFSTLEIQRTEQGDSAMYLCASSLGDGELFFGEGSRLTVL.

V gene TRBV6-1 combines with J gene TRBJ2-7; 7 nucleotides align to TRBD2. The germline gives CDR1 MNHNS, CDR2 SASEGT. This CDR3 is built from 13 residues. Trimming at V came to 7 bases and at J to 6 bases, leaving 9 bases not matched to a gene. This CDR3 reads CASNPGLAGEQYF. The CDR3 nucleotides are TGTGCCAGCAACCCGGGATTAGCGGGCGAGCAGTACTTC.

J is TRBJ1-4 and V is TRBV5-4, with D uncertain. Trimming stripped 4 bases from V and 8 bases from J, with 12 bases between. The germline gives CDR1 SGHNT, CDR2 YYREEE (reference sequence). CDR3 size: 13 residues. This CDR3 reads CASSPLLSEKLFF. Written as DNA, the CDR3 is TGTGCCAGCAGCCCACTCTTATCGGAAAAACTGTTTTTT.

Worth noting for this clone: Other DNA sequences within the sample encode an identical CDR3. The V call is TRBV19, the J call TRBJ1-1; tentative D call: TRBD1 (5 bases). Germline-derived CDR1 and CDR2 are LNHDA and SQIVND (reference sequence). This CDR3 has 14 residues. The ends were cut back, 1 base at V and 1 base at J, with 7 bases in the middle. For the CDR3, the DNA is TGTGCCAGTAGTATAGTCGGGGGGAACACTGAAGCTTTCTTT. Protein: CASSIVGGNTEAFF.

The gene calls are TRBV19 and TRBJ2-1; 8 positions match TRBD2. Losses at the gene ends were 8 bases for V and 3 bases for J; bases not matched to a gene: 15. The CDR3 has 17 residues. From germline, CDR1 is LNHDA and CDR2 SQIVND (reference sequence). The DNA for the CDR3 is TGTGCCAGTTCCGATCGGATAGCGGGGCCCAACTACAATGAGCAGTTCTTC. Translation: CASSDRIAGPNYNEQFF.

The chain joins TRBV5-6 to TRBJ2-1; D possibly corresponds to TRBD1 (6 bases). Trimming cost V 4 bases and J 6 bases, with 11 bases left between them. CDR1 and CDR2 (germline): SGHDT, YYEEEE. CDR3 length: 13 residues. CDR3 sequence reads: CASSPWTANEQFF. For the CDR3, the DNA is TGTGCCAGCAGCCCCTGGACAGCCAATGAGCAGTTCTTC. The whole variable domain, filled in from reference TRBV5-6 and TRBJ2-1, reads DAGVTQSPTHLIKTRGQQVTLRCSPKSGHDTVSWYQQALGQGPQFIFQYYEEEERQRGNFPDRFSGHQFPNYSSELNVNALLLGDSALYLCASSPWTANEQFFGPGTRLTVL.

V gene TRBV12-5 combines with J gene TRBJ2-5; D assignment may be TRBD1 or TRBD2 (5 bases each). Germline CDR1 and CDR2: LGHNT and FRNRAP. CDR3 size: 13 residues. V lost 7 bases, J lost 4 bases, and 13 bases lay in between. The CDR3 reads CASAAKGRETQYF. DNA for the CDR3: TGTGCTAGTGCCGCGAAGGGGAGAGAGACCCAGTACTTC.

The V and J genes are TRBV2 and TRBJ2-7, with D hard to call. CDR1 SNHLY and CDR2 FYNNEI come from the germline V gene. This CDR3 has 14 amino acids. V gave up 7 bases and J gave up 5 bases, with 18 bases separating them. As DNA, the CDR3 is TGTGCCAGCACCAGCATACTTTCCCAGGACGAGCAGTACTTC. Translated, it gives CASTSILSQDEQYF. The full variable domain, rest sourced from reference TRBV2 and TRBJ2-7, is EPEVTQTPSHQVTQMGQEVILRCVPISNHLYFYWYRQILGQKVEFLVSFYNNEISEKSEIFDDQFSVERPDGSNFTLKIRSTKLEDSAMYFCASTSILSQDEQYFGPGTRLTVT.

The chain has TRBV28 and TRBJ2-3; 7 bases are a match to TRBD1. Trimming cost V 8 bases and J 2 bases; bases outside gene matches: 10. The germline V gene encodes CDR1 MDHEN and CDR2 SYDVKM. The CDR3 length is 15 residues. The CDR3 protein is CASGFEGATTDTQYF. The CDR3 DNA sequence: TGTGCCAGCGGCTTCGAGGGGGCCACCACAGATACGCAGTATTTT.

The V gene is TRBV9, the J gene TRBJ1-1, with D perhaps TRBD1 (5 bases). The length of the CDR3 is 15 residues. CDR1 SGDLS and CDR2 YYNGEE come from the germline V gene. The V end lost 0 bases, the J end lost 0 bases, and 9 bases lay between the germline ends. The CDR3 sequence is CASSVVWGMNTEAFF. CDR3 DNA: TGTGCCAGCAGCGTAGTTTGGGGGATGAACACTGAAGCTTTCTTT.

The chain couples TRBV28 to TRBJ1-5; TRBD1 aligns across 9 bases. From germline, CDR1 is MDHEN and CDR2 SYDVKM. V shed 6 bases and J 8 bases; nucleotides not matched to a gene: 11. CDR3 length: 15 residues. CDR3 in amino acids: CASRSDRGGQEPQHF. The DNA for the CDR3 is TGTGCCAGCAGATCGGACAGGGGCGGGCAGGAGCCCCAGCATTTT.

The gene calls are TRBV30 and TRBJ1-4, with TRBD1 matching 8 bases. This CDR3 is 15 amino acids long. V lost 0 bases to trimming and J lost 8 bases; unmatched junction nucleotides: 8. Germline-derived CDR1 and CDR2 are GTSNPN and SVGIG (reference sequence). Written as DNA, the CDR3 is TGTGCCTGGAGTGTAGGGGCAGGGGGCTACGAAAAACTGTTTTTT. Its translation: CAWSVGAGGYEKLFF.

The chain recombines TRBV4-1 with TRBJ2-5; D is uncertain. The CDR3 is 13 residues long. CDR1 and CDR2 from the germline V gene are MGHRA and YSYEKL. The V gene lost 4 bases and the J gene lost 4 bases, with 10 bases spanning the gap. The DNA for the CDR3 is TGCGCCAGCAGCCCTAGGGTGGCAGAGACCCAGTACTTC. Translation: CASSPRVAETQYF.

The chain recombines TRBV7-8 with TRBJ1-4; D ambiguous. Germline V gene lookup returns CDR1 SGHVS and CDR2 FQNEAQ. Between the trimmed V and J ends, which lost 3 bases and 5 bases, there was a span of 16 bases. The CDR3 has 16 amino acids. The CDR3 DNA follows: TGTGCCAGCAGCTTCGTTTCATGGTCGCCGAATGAAAAACTGTTTTTT. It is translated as CASSFVSWSPNEKLFF.

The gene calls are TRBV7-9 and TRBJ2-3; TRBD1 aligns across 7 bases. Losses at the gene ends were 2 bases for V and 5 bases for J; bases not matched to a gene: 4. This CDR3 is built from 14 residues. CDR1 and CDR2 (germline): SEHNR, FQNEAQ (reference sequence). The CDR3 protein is CASSLYRGRDTQYF. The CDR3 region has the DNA TGTGCCAGCAGCTTATACAGGGGCAGAGATACGCAGTATTTT.

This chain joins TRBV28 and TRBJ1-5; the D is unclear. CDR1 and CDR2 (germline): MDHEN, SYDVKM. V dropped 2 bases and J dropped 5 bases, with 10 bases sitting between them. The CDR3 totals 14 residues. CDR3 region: CASSLRDRYQPQHF. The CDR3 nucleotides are TGTGCCAGCAGTTTAAGGGATAGGTATCAGCCCCAGCATTTT.

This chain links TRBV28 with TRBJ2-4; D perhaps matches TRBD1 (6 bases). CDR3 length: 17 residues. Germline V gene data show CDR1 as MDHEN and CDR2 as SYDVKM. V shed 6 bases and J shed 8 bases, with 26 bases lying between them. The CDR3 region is CASRRDRAGTSGDIQYF. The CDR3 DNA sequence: TGTGCCAGCAGACGAGACCGAGCCGGGACATCGGGTGACATTCAGTACTTC.

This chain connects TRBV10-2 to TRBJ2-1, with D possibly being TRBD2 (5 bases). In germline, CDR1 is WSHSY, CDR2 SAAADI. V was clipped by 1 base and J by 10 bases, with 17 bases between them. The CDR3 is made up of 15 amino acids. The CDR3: CASSEYRPTEREQFF. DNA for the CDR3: TGCGCCAGCAGTGAGTATCGGCCTACCGAGCGGGAGCAGTTCTTC.

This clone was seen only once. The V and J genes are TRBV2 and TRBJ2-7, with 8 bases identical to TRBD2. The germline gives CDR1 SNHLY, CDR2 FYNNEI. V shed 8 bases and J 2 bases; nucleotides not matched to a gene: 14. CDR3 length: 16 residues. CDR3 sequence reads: CASLHRVLAEAYEQYF. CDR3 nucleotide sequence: TGTGCCAGCCTCCATAGGGTACTAGCGGAAGCCTACGAGCAGTACTTC. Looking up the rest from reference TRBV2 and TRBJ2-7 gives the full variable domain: EPEVTQTPSHQVTQMGQEVILRCVPISNHLYFYWYRQILGQKVEFLVSFYNNEISEKSEIFDDQFSVERPDGSNFTLKIRSTKLEDSAMYFCASLHRVLAEAYEQYFGPGTRLTVT.

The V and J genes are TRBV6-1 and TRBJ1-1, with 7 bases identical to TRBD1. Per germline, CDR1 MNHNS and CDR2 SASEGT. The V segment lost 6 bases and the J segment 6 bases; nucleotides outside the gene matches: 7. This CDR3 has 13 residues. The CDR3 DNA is TGTGCCAGCAGGATGACAGGGTACCCTGAAGCTTTCTTT. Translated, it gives CASRMTGYPEAFF.

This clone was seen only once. Written as DNA, the CDR3 is TGTGCCAGCAGTTTGAGAGGGGAGCAGCCCCAGCATTTT. Protein product: CASSLRGEQPQHF. J is TRBJ1-5 and V is TRBV28; D may be TRBD1 (5 bases). This CDR3 has 13 amino acids. The V gene's germline CDR1 is MDHEN and CDR2 SYDVKM. V was cut by 3 bases and J by 7 bases, with 10 bases left in between.

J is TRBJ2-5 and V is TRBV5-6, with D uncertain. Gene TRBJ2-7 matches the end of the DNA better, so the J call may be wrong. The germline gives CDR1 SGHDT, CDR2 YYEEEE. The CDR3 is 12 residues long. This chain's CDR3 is CASSFDKYEQYF. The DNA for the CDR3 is TGTGCCAGCAGCTTCGATAAGTACGAGCAGTACTTC.